These T cell receptor beta chains were read from a single sample in a study of vaccination effects on CD4 cells after COVID-19. Their antigen targets remain unknown. Clones were read by immunoSEQ multiplex PCR, and TCRdb kept only the in-frame ones, dropping some. The table shows approximately 45,000 clones, with roughly 76% occurring only once. Source: CD4+ T cells from PBMCs cultured without peptide, taken before COVID-19 vaccination. These receptors all stem from a human donor who had a prior SARS-CoV-2 infection. Each CDR3 is given with its conserved first and last residue. D genes are given only for firm matches. Only some rows state a clone size, as once, few, many or a class for expanded clones.

D: .; V: TRBV6-5; size: .; J: TRBJ2-3; length: 12; DNA: TGTGCCAGCAGCGATCAGGGTTATACGCAGTATTTT; CDR3: CASSDQGYTQYF
D: .; V: TRBV6-5; size: .; J: TRBJ1-2; length: 14; DNA: TGTGCCAGTAGTAAACGGGCCCCCCGCGGTGGCTACACCTTC; CDR3: CASSKRAPRGGYTF
D: .; V: TRBV6-6; size: .; J: TRBJ2-1; length: 14; DNA: TGTGCCAGCAGTTACTCGATAGTATTCAATGAGCAGTTCTTC; CDR3: CASSYSIVFNEQFF
D: TRBD1; V: TRBV6-5; size: .; J: TRBJ1-2; length: 13; DNA: TGTGCCAGCAGACCGGGACAGGACTATGGCTACACCTTC; CDR3: CASRPGQDYGYTF
D: TRBD1; V: TRBV27; size: .; J: TRBJ1-1; length: 14; DNA: TGTGCCAGTCGAGGACGACAGGGTATTAGGGATGCTTTCTTT; CDR3: CASRGRQGIRDAFF
D: TRBD2; V: TRBV24-1; size: .; J: TRBJ2-5; length: 16; DNA: TGTGCCACCAGTGACCCAACACCTAGCGGGATTGAGACCCAGTACTTC; CDR3: CATSDPTPSGIETQYF
D: TRBD1; V: TRBV18; size: once; J: TRBJ2-1; length: 19; DNA: TGTGCCAGCTCCACCGGACAACTCTCCGGGACAGGGTATGTGGCTGAGCAGTTCTTC; CDR3: CASSTGQLSGTGYVAEQFF
D: .; V: TRBV4-2; size: .; J: TRBJ2-7; length: 13; DNA: TGTGCCAGCAGCCAAGGCCCGTCCGGGGAGCAGTACTTC; CDR3: CASSQGPSGEQYF
D: TRBD1; V: TRBV7-2; size: .; J: TRBJ1-4; length: 16; DNA: TGTGCCAGCAGCTTAGTCAGGGGGGAGGTTGGAGAAAAACTGTTTTTT; CDR3: CASSLVRGEVGEKLFF
D: .; V: TRBV5-1; size: .; J: TRBJ2-5; length: 16; DNA: TGCGCCAGCAGCGTGGGGGCTGGGGCGGGCCAAGAGACCCAGTACTTC; CDR3: CASSVGAGAGQETQYF
D: TRBD1; V: TRBV4-1; size: .; J: TRBJ2-5; length: 15; DNA: TGCGCCAGCACCCGGACAGGGATAGAACAAGAGACCCAGTACTTC; CDR3: CASTRTGIEQETQYF
D: .; V: TRBV18; size: .; J: TRBJ2-2; length: 14; DNA: TGTGCCAGCTCACCACCGGCGCTGACCGGGGAGCTGTTTTTT; CDR3: CASSPPALTGELFF
D: TRBD2; V: TRBV5-5; size: .; J: TRBJ2-2; length: 17; DNA: TGTGCCAGCAGCTTGGGAAGTCGGACTAGCGGGACCGGGGAGCTGTTTTTT; CDR3: CASSLGSRTSGTGELFF
D: TRBD2; V: TRBV18; size: .; J: TRBJ2-5; length: 15; DNA: TGTGCCAGCTCACCACAGCACCAGCGGGGTGGGACCCAGTACTTC; CDR3: CASSPQHQRGGTQYF
D: .; V: TRBV21-1; size: .; J: TRBJ2-7; length: 13; DNA: TGTGCCAGCAGCAAAGGTCGGGGCTACGAGCAGTACTTC; CDR3: CASSKGRGYEQYF
D: .; V: TRBV5-1; size: few; J: TRBJ1-2; length: 15; DNA: TGCGCCAGCAGCTTGTCGGCAGGGAGTGGCTATGGCTACACCTTC; CDR3: CASSLSAGSGYGYTF
D: .; V: TRBV18; size: .; J: TRBJ1-1; length: 15; DNA: TGTGCCAGCTCACCACCGGACAGACGGTACACTGAAGCTTTCTTT; CDR3: CASSPPDRRYTEAFF